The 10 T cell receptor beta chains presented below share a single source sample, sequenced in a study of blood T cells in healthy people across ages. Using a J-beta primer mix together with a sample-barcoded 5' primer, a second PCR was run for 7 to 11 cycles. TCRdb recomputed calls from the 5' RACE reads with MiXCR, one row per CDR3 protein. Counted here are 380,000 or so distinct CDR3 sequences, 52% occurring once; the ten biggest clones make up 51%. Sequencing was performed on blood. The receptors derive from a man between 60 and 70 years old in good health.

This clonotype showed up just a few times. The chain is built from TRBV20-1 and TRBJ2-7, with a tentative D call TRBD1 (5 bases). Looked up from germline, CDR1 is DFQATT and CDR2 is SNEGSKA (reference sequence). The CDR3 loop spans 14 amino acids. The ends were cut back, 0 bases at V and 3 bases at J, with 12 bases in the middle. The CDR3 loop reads CSAREARVSYEQYF. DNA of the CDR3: TGCAGTGCTAGAGAAGCCAGGGTCAGCTACGAGCAGTACTTC.

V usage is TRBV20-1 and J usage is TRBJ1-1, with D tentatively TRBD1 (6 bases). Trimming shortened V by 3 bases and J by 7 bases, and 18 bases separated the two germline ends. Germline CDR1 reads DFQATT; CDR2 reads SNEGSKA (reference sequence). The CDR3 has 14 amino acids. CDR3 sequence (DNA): TGCAGTGCTAGGGAAAGGGGCAGGGGTTGTGAAGCTTTCTTT. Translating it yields CSARERGRGCEAFF.

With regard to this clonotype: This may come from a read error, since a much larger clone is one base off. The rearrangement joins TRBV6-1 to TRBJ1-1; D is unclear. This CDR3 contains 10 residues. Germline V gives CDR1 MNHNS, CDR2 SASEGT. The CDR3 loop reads CVSSEERAFF. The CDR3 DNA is TGTGTCAGCAGTGAAGAGCGGGCTTTCTTT.

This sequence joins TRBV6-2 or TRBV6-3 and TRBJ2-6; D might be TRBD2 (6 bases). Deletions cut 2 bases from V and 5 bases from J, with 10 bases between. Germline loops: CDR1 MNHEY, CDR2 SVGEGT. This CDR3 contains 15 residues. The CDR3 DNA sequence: TGTGCCAGCAGTTACGGAGGGGTGAGGGCCAACGTCCTGACTTTC. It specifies CASSYGGVRANVLTF.

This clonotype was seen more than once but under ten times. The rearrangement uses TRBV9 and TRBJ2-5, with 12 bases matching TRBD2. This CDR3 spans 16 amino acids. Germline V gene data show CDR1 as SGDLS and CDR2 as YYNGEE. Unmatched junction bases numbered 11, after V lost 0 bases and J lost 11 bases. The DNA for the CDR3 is TGTGCCAGCAGCGTAGAGGCTAGCGGGGGGGCCATTGAGCAGTACTTC. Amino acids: CASSVEASGGAIEQYF.

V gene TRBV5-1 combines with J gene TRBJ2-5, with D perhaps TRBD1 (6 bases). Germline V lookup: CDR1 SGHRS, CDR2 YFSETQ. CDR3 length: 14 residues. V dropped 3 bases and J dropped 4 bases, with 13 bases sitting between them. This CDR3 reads CASSWDKPRETQYF. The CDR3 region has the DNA TGCGCCAGCAGCTGGGACAAGCCAAGAGAGACCCAGTACTTC.

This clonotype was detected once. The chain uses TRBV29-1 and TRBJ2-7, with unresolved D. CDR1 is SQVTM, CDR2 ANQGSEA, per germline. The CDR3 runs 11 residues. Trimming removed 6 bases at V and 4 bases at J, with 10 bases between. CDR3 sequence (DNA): TGCAGCGTCGAGGTCCTATACGAGCAGTACTTC. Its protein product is CSVEVLYEQYF.

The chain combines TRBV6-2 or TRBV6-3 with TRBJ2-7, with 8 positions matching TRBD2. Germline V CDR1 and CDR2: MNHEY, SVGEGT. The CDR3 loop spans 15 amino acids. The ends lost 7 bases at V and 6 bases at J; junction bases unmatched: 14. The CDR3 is CASNEIAGGLLEQYF. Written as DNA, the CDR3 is TGTGCCAGCAATGAGATTGCGGGAGGTCTCCTCGAGCAGTACTTC.

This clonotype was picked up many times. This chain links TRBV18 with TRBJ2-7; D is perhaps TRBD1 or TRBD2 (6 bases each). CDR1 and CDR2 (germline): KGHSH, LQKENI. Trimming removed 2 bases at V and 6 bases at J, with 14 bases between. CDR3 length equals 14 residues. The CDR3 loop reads CASSPSLGGGEQYF. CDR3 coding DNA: TGTGCCAGCTCACCAAGTCTCGGGGGCGGCGAGCAGTACTTC.

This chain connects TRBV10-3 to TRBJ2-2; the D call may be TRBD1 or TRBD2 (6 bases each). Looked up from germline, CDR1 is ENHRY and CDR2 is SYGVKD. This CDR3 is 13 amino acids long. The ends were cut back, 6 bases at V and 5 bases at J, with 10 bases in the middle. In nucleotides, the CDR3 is TGTGCCATCAGCAGGGGAGGTACCGGGGAGCTGTTTTTT. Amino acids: CAISRGGTGELFF.